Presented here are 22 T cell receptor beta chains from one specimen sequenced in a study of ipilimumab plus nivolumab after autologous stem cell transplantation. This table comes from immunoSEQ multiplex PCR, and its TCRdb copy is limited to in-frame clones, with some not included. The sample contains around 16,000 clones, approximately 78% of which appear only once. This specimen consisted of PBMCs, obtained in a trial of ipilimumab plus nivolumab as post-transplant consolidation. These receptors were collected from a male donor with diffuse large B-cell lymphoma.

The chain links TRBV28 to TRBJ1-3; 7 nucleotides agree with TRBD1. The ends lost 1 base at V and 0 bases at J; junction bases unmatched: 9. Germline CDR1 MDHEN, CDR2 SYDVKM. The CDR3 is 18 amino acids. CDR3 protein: CASSLFGQETRSGNTIYF. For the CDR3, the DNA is TGTGCCAGCAGTTTATTCGGACAGGAGACTCGCTCTGGAAACACCATATATTTT. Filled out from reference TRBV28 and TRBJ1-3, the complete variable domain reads DVKVTQSSRYLVKRTGEKVFLECVQDMDHENMFWYRQDPGLGLRLIYFSYDVKMKEKGDIPEGYSVSREKKERFSLILESASTNQTSMYLCASSLFGQETRSGNTIYFGEGSWLTVV.

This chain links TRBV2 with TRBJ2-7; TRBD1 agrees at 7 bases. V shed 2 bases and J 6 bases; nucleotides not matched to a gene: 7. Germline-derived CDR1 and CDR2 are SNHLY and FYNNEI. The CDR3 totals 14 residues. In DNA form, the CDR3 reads TGTGCCAGCAGTGAAAGGACAGGCCCACTCGAGCAGTACTTC. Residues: CASSERTGPLEQYF.

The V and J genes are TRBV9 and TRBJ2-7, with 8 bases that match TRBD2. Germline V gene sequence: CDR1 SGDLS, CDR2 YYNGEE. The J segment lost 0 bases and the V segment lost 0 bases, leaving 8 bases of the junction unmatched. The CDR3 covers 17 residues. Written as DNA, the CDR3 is TGTGCCAGCAGCGTAGGGGTTAGCGGGATACTCTCCTACGAGCAGTACTTC. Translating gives CASSVGVSGILSYEQYF.

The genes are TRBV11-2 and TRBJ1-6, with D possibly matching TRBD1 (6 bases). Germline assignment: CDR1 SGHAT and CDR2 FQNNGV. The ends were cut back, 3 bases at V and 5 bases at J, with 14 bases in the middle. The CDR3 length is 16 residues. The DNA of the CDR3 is TGTGCCAGCAGCTTGAGGGTGTCAGGGGATAATTCACCCCTCCACTTT. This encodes CASSLRVSGDNSPLHF.

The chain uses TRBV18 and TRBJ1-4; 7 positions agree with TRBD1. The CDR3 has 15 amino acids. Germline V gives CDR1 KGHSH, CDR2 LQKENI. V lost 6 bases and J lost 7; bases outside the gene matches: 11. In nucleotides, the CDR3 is TGTGCCAGCTCGCGGGGGACAGTCCAGGGTGAAAAACTGTTTTTT. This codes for CASSRGTVQGEKLFF. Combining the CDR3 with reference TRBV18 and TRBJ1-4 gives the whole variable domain NAGVMQNPRHLVRRRGQEARLRCSPMKGHSHVYWYRQLPEEGLKFMVYLQKENIIDESGMPKERFSAEFPKEGPSILRIQQVVRGDSAAYFCASSRGTVQGEKLFFGSGTQLSVL.

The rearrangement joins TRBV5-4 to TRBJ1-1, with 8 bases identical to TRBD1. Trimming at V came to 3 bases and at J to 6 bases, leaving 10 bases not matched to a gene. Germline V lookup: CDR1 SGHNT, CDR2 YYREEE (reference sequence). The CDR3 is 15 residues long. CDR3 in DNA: TGTGCCAGCAGCTCAGCAGGGGGCGCTTTCGCTGAAGCTTTCTTT. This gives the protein CASSSAGGAFAEAFF.

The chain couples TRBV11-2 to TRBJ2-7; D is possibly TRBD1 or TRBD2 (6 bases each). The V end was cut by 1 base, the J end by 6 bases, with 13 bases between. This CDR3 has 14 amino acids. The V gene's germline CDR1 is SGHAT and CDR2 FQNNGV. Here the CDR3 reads CASSLAGASREQYF. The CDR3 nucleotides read TGTGCCAGCAGCTTAGCGGGGGCATCGCGCGAGCAGTACTTC.

The CDR3 region is CASSYRAGEPYEQYF. Written as DNA, the CDR3 is TGTGCCAGCAGTTACCGGGCAGGGGAGCCCTACGAGCAGTACTTC. V is TRBV6-5 and J is TRBJ2-7; possibly TRBD1 for D (6 bases). This CDR3 comprises 15 residues. Deletions cut 2 bases from V and 2 bases from J, with 13 bases between. The germline V gene encodes CDR1 MNHEY and CDR2 SVGAGI.

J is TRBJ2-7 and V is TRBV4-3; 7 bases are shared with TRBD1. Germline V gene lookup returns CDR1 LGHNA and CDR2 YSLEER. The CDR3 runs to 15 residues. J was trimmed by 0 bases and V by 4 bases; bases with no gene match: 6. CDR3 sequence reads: CASSPDRSSSYEQYF. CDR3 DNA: TGCGCCAGCAGCCCGGACAGGTCAAGCTCCTACGAGCAGTACTTC.

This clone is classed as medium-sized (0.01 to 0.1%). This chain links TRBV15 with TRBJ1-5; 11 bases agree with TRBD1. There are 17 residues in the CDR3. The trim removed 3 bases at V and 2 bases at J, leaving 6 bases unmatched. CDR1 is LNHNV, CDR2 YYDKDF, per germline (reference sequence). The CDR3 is CATSRGQGGSGNQPQHF. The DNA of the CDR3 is TGTGCCACCAGCAGGGGACAGGGGGGTTCGGGCAATCAGCCCCAGCATTTT.

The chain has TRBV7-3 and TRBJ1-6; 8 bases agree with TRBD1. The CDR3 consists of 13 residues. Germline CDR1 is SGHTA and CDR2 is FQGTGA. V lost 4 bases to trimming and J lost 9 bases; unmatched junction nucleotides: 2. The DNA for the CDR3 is TGTGCCAGCAGCTCCACAGGGGGTTCACCCCTCCACTTT. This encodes CASSSTGGSPLHF.

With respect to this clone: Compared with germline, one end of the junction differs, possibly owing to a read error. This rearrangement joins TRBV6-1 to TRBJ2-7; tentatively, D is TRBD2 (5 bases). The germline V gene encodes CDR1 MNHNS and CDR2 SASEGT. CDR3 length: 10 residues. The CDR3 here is CATGIPEQYF. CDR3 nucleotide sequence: TGCGCCACCGGGATCCCCGAGCAGTACTTC.

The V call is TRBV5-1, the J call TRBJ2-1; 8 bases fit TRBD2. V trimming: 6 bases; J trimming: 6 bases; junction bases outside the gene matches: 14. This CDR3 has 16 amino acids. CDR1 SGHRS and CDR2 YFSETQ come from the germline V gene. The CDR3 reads CASTKAGAPVVNEQFF. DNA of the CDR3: TGCGCCAGCACTAAAGCGGGGGCCCCGGTGGTCAATGAGCAGTTCTTC.

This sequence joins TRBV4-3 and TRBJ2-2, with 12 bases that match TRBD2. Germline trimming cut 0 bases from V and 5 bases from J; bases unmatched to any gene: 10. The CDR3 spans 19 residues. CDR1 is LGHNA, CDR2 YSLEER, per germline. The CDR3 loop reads CASSQEGLAGGPGTGELFF. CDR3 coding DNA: TGCGCCAGCAGCCAAGAGGGGCTAGCGGGGGGGCCGGGAACCGGGGAGCTGTTTTTT.

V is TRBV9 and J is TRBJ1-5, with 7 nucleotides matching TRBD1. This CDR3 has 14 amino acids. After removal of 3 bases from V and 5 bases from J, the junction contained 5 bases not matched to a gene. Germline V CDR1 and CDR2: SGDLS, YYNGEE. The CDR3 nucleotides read TGTGCCAGCAGCGCCCGGGACAGTCATCAGCCCCAGCATTTT. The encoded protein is CASSARDSHQPQHF.

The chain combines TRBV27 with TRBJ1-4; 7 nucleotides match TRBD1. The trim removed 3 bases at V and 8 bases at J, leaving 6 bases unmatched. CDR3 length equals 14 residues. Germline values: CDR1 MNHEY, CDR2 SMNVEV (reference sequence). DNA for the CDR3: TGTGCCAGCAGTTTTCAGGGGGATCGGGAAAAACTGTTTTTT. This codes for CASSFQGDREKLFF.

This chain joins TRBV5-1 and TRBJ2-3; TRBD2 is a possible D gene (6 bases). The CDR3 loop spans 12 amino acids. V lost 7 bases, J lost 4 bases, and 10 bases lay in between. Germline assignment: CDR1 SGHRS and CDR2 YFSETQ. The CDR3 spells CASRGYADTQYF. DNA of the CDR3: TGCGCCAGCCGGGGGTATGCAGATACGCAGTATTTT.

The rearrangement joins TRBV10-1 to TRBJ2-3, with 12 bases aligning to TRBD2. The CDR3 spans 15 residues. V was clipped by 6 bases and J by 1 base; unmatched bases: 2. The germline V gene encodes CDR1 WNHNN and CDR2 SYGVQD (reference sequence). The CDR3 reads CASSRLAGGTDTQYF. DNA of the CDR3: TGCGCCAGCAGCCGACTAGCGGGAGGCACAGATACGCAGTATTTT.

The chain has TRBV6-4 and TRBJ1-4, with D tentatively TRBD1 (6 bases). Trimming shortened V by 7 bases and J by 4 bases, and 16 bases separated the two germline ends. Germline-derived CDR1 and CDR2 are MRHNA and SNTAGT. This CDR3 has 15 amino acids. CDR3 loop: CASNRRDIYNEKLFF. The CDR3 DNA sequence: TGTGCCAGCAATCGCCGGGACATCTATAATGAAAAACTGTTTTTT.

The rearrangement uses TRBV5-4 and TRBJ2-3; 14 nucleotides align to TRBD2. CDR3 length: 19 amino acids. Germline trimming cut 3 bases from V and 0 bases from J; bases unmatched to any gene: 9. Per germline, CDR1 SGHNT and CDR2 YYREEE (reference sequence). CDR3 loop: CASSSGGLAGALSTDTQYF. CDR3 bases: TGTGCCAGCAGCTCCGGGGGACTAGCGGGGGCCCTTAGCACAGATACGCAGTATTTT.

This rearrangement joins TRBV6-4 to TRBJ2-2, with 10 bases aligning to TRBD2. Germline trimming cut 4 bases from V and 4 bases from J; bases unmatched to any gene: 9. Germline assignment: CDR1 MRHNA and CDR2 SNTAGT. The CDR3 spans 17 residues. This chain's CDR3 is CASSGPQREGSTGELFF. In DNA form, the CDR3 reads TGTGCCAGCAGTGGACCCCAGCGGGAGGGATCCACCGGGGAGCTGTTTTTT.

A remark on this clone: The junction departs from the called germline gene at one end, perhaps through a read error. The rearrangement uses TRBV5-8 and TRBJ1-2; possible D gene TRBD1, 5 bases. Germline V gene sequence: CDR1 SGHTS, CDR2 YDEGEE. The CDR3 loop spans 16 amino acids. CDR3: CASSQGETATNYGYTF. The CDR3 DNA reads TGCGCCAGCAGCCAAGGAGAGACAGCAACTAACTATGGCTACACCTTC. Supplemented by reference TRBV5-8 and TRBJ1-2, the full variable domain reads EAGVTQSPTHLIKTRGQQATLRCSPISGHTSVYWYQQALGLGLQFLLWYDEGEERNRGNFPPRFSGRQFPNYSSELNVNALELEDSALYLCASSQGETATNYGYTFGSGTRLTVV.